This T cell receptor beta chain comes out of a study of blood T cell repertoires in COVID-19. Study overall: Sample material is recorded as cDNA or gDNA derived from T cells, B-cell-depleted T cells, or PBMCs.

Authors' methods: Scientists estimated how many nucleated cells there were by amplifying reference gene primers. The protocol was immunoSEQ multiplex PCR, while the TCRdb copy is restricted to in-frame clones and leaves out a portion. The V and J calls and clone size were taken over from that table, and D and trimming were inferred from the DNA. The data contain 60,000 to 85,000 clones, 70% to 90% of them seen just once; the ten biggest clones take up about 3%. V was pared by 2 bases and J by 1 base, with 11 bases between. CDR3 size: 15 residues. CDR1 MNHEY and CDR2 SMNVEV come from the germline V gene (reference sequence). Followed longitudinally, the Seattle patients had been enrolled during active infection.

The specimen sequenced was peripheral blood. The chain recombines TRBV27 with TRBJ2-5; TRBD1 might be the D (5 bases). The receptor comes from a woman in her 50s with COVID-19, enrolled during active disease. Here the CDR3 DNA reads TGTGCCAGCAGTTTACGATTGACAGCCCAAGAGACCCAGTACTTC. It specifies CASSLRLTAQETQYF.